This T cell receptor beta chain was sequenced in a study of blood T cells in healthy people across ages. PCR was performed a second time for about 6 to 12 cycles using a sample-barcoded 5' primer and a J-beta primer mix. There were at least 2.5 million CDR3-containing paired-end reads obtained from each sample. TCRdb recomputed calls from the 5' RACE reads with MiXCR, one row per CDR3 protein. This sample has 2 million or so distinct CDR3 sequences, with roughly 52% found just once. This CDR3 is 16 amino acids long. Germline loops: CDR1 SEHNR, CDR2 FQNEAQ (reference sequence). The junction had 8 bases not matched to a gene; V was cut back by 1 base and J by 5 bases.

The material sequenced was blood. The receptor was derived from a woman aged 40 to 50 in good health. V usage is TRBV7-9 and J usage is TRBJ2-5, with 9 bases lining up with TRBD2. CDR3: CASSLDSGGRTETQYF. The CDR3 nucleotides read TGTGCCAGCAGCTTAGATAGCGGGGGCCGAACGGAGACCCAGTACTTC.